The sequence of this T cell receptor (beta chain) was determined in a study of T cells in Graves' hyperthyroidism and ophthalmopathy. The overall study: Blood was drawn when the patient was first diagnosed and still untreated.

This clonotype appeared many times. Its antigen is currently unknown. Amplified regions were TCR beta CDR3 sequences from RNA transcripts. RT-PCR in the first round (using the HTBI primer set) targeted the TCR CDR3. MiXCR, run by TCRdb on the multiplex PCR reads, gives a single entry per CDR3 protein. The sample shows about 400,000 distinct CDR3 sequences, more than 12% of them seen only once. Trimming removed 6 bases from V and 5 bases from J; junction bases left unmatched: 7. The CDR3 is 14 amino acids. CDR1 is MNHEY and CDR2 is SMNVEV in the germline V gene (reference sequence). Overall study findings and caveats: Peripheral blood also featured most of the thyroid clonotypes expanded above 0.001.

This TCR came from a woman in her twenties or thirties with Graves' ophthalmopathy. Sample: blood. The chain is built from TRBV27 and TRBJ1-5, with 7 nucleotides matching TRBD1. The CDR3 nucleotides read TGTGCCAGCAGCGATGACAGGGCGGATCAGCCCCAGCATTTT. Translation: CASSDDRADQPQHF.